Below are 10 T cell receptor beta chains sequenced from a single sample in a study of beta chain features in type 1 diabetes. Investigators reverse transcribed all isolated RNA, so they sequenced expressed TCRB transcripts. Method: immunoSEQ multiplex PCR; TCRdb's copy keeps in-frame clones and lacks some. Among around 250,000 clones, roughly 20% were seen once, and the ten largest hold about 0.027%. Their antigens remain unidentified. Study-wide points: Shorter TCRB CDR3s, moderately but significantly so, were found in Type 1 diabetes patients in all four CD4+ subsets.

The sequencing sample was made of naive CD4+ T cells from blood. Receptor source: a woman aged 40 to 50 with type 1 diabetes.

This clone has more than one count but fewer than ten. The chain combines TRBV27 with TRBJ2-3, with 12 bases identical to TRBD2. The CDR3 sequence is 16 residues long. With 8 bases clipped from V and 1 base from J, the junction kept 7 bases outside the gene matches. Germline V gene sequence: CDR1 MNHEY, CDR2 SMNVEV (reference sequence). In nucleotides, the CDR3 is TGTGCCAGCTCTAGCGGGGGGGCTTCGGGCACAGATACGCAGTATTTT. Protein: CASSSGGASGTDTQYF.

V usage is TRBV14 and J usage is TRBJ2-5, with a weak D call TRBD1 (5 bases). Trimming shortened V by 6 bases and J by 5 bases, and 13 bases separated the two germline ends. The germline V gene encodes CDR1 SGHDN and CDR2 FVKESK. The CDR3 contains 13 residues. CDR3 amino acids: CASRGSPGETQYF. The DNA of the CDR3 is TGTGCCAGCAGAGGTTCCCCAGGGGAGACCCAGTACTTC.

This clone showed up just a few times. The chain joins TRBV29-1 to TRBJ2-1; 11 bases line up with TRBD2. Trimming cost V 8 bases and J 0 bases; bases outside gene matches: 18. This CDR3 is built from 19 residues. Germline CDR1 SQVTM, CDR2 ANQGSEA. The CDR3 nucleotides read TGCAGCTATATACTAGCGGGAGTTCGTCATGGTGCCTCCTACAATGAGCAGTTCTTC. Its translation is CSYILAGVRHGASYNEQFF.

The CDR3, as DNA: TGTGCCAGTAGTACCGGGAATTGGGACATTCAGTACTTC. This encodes CASSTGNWDIQYF. V and J are TRBV19 and TRBJ2-4; D possibly corresponds to TRBD2 (5 bases). V was pared by 4 bases and J by 8 bases, with 12 bases between. The CDR3 is made up of 13 amino acids. The germline CDR1 and CDR2 sequences are LNHDA and SQIVND (reference sequence).

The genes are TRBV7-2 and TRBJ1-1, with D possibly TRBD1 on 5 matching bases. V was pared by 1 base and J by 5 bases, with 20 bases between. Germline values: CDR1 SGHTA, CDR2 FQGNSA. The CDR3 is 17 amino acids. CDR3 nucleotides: TGTGCCAGCAGCTTAGAATCGGGACTCCTCGGCGAGACTGAAGCTTTCTTT. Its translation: CASSLESGLLGETEAFF.

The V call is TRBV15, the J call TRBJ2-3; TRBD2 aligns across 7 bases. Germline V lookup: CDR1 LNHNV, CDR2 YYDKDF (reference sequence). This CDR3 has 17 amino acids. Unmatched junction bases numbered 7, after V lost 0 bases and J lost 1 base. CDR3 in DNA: TGTGCCACCAGCAGAGATGGGGCAGGGAGGGGCACAGATACGCAGTATTTT. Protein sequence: CATSRDGAGRGTDTQYF.

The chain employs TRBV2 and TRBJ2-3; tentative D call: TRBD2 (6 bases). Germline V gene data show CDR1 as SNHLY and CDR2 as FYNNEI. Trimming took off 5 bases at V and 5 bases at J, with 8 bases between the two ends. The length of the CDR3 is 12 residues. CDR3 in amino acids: CASSRGRDTQYF. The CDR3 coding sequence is TGTGCCAGCAGTCGGGGGAGAGATACGCAGTATTTT.

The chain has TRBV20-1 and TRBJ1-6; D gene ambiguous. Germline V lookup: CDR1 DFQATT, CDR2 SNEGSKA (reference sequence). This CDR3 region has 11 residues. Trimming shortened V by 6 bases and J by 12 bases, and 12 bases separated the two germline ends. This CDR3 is CSAAAGLPLHF. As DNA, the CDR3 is TGCAGTGCAGCAGCCGGGTTACCCCTCCACTTT.

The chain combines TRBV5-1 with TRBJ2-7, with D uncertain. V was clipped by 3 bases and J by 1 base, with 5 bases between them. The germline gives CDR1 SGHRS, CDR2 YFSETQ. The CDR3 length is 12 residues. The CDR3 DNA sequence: TGCGCCAGCAGCTCCACTTCCTACGAGCAGTACTTC. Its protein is CASSSTSYEQYF.

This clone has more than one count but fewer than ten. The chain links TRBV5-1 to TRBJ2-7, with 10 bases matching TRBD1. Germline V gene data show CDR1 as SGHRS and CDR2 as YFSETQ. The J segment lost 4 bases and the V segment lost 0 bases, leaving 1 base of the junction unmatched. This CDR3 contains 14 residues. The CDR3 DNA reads TGCGCCAGCAGCTTGGAGGGACAGGGGTACGAGCAGTACTTC. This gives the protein CASSLEGQGYEQYF.